These 28 T cell receptor beta chains originate from one sample sequenced in a study of blood T cell repertoires in COVID-19. Some clones are missing from TCRdb's copy, which holds only in-frame ones; the method was immunoSEQ multiplex PCR. The sample comprises about 480,000 clones, roughly 88% of which are singletons, and over 1.5% rests with the top ten. The sequenced sample was PBMCs or T cells enriched from blood (not recorded which). Source of these receptors: a woman aged 40 to 50 who had recovered from COVID-19.

J is TRBJ2-2 and V is TRBV23-1; 7 bases match TRBD1. TRBV23-1 belongs to the ORF category, with a function that is uncertain. CDR3 size: 18 residues. V shed 0 bases, J shed 5 bases, and the junction held 12 bases outside the gene matches. The CDR3 DNA reads as TGCGCCAGCAGTCAATCGCGGGCGGAAGGGGGCAGGACCGGGGAGCTGTTTTTT. This encodes CASSQSRAEGGRTGELFF.

The chain joins TRBV12-3 or TRBV12-4 to TRBJ1-2; TRBD1 is a possible D gene (5 bases). V was cut by 1 base and J by 7 bases, with 10 bases left in between. This CDR3 comprises 13 residues. The CDR3 DNA sequence: TGTGCCAGCAGTTTAGGAGCAGGGCTTGGCTACACCTTC. This encodes CASSLGAGLGYTF.

J is TRBJ1-5 and V is TRBV19; 8 bases map to TRBD1. The CDR3 is made up of 17 amino acids. Germline CDR1 LNHDA, CDR2 SQIVND (reference sequence). The V segment lost 4 bases and the J segment 6 bases; nucleotides outside the gene matches: 14. Written as DNA, the CDR3 is TGTGCCAGTAGTACACAATTAGACAGGGGAAGGGGTCAGCCCCAGCATTTT. The encoded protein is CASSTQLDRGRGQPQHF.

V usage is TRBV29-1 and J usage is TRBJ2-2; 11 positions agree with TRBD1. The V segment lost 7 bases and the J segment 6 bases; nucleotides outside the gene matches: 7. The germline gives CDR1 SQVTM, CDR2 ANQGSEA. The CDR3 extends over 14 amino acids. CDR3 nucleotides: TGCAGCGCTGATCCGGGACAGGGGGCCGGGGAGCTGTTTTTT. Its protein product is CSADPGQGAGELFF.

This sequence joins TRBV7-9 and TRBJ1-1; 8 bases agree with TRBD1. The CDR3 consists of 15 residues. V lost 4 bases, J lost 0 bases, and 4 bases stayed unmatched. Germline V gene sequence: CDR1 SEHNR, CDR2 FQNEAQ (reference sequence). The CDR3 protein is CASSSRQGMNTEAFF. The CDR3 DNA reads as TGTGCCAGCAGCTCTCGACAGGGGATGAACACTGAAGCTTTCTTT.

V usage is TRBV7-2 and J usage is TRBJ2-7, with 8 bases aligning to TRBD2. This CDR3 has 15 residues. The germline gives CDR1 SGHTA, CDR2 FQGNSA. Unmatched junction bases numbered 9, after V lost 5 bases and J lost 3 bases. The CDR3 bases are TGTGCCAGCAGCCAGGGACTAGGGCCCAACTACGAGCAGTACTTC. It codes for CASSQGLGPNYEQYF.

This chain joins TRBV5-8 and TRBJ1-6; D is undetermined. The CDR3 loop spans 14 amino acids. The germline V gene encodes CDR1 SGHTS and CDR2 YDEGEE. V was shortened by 4 bases and J by 7 bases, with 12 bases between the two germline ends. CDR3 amino acids: CASSGGILNSPLHF. The DNA of the CDR3 is TGTGCCAGCAGCGGCGGGATCCTGAATTCACCCCTCCACTTT.

Here the CDR3 reads CASSLDGEGTDTQYF. The CDR3 DNA sequence: TGTGCCAGCAGCTTGGACGGGGAGGGGACAGATACGCAGTATTTT. This chain uses TRBV5-6 with TRBJ2-3; 7 bases are shared with TRBD2. Germline CDR1 and CDR2: SGHDT and YYEEEE. This CDR3 has 15 amino acids. With 0 bases clipped from V and 3 bases from J, the junction kept 4 bases outside the gene matches.

The chain joins TRBV19 to TRBJ2-1; 7 bases agree with TRBD2. The V and J ends lost 1 base and 10 bases, in that order; junction bases with no gene match: 7. The CDR3 consists of 14 residues. CDR1 and CDR2 (germline): LNHDA, SQIVND (reference sequence). CDR3 nucleotides: TGTGCCAGTAGTATAGGACTAGCACCAGCGGAGCAGTTCTTC. Its translation is CASSIGLAPAEQFF.

The chain has TRBV6-2 or TRBV6-3 and TRBJ2-2; TRBD2 matches 12 bases. This CDR3 spans 17 amino acids. With 2 bases clipped from V and 0 bases from J, the junction kept 1 base outside the gene matches. The V gene's germline CDR1 is MNHEY and CDR2 SVGEGT. The chain's CDR3 is CASSYLAGGPNTGELFF. Written as DNA, the CDR3 is TGTGCCAGCAGTTACCTAGCGGGAGGGCCGAACACCGGGGAGCTGTTTTTT.

The genes are TRBV6-1 and TRBJ2-3, with 8 bases that match TRBD2. The J segment lost 6 bases and the V segment lost 1 base, leaving 6 bases of the junction unmatched. Per germline, CDR1 MNHNS and CDR2 SASEGT. The CDR3 is 15 residues long. The CDR3 bases are TGTGCCAGCAGTGAAGGGGTGGTAGCGGGGGATACGCAGTATTTT. It specifies CASSEGVVAGDTQYF.

The chain couples TRBV5-1 to TRBJ1-5; 9 bases map to TRBD1. This CDR3 is 13 amino acids long. Trimming removed 4 bases from V and 5 bases from J; junction bases left unmatched: 1. Per the germline V gene, CDR1 is SGHRS and CDR2 is YFSETQ. CDR3 amino acids: CASSRTGDQPQHF. The CDR3 region has the DNA TGCGCCAGCAGCCGGACAGGGGATCAGCCCCAGCATTTT.

The rearrangement uses TRBV5-4 and TRBJ2-1; 8 bases are a match to TRBD2. The germline V gene has CDR1 SGHNT and CDR2 YYREEE (reference sequence). The CDR3 covers 14 residues. The J segment lost 7 bases and the V segment lost 7 bases, leaving 10 bases of the junction unmatched. DNA of the CDR3: TGTGCCAGCCGGGGGGGGCTAGCGGAGAATGAGCAGTTCTTC. Translation gives CASRGGLAENEQFF.

Here the CDR3 DNA reads TGTGCCAGCAGCCTGGCTAGCGGGAGGGTGGGTGATGAGCAGTACTTC. Its protein is CASSLASGRVGDEQYF. The chain recombines TRBV11-3 with TRBJ2-7, with 12 bases lining up with TRBD2. Trimming removed 5 bases from V and 7 bases from J; junction bases left unmatched: 12. CDR1 and CDR2 (germline): SGHNT, YENEEA. The CDR3 is made up of 16 amino acids. Looking up the rest from reference TRBV11-3 and TRBJ2-7 gives the full variable domain: EAGVVQSPRYKIIEKKQPVAFWCNPISGHNTLYWYLQNLGQGPELLIRYENEEAVDDSQLPKDRFSAERLKGVDSTLKIQPAELGDSAVYLCASSLASGRVGDEQYFGPGTRLTVT.

A few counts support this clone. This sequence joins TRBV5-1 and TRBJ2-2, with 8 bases that match TRBD1. V lost 4 bases to trimming and J lost 6 bases; unmatched junction nucleotides: 8. The V gene's germline CDR1 is SGHRS and CDR2 YFSETQ. The CDR3 has 15 residues. The chain's CDR3 is CASSHGTGRAGELFF. In DNA, the CDR3 is TGCGCCAGCAGCCATGGGACAGGAAGGGCCGGGGAGCTGTTTTTT.

The chain joins TRBV11-2 to TRBJ2-7; 9 nucleotides align to TRBD1. The CDR3 is 15 residues long. Germline assignment: CDR1 SGHAT and CDR2 FQNNGV. V was clipped by 2 bases and J by 4 bases; unmatched bases: 6. CDR3 nucleotides: TGTGCCAGCAGCTTATCCGGGACAGGGATTTACGAGCAGTACTTC. Translating gives CASSLSGTGIYEQYF.

The chain has TRBV28 and TRBJ1-1, with unresolved D. The CDR3 has 14 amino acids. V shed 3 bases and J shed 2 bases, with 10 bases lying between them. Germline-derived CDR1 and CDR2 are MDHEN and SYDVKM. CDR3 coding DNA: TGTGCCAGCAGTTTGGTCGGTCATAACACTGAAGCTTTCTTT. Its translation: CASSLVGHNTEAFF.

The chain has TRBV7-8 and TRBJ2-3; 10 nucleotides line up with TRBD1. This CDR3 region has 15 residues. The junction had 13 bases not matched to a gene; V was cut back by 2 bases and J by 14 bases. CDR1 SGHVS and CDR2 FQNEAQ come from the germline V gene. The CDR3, as DNA: TGTGCCAGCAGCTTAAGGGAGGCCGGGGGACAGGGGATGTATTTT. Protein: CASSLREAGGQGMYF. Based on the CDR3 plus reference TRBV7-8 and TRBJ2-3, the full variable domain is GAGVSQSPRYKVAKRGQDVALRCDPISGHVSLFWYQQALGQGPEFLTYFQNEAQLDKSGLPSDRFFAERPEGSVSTLKIQRTQQEDSAVYLCASSLREAGGQGMYFGPGTRLTVL.

The sample holds one count of this clone. V gene TRBV6-5 combines with J gene TRBJ2-5; 10 bases agree with TRBD2. The CDR3 loop spans 15 amino acids. Germline loops: CDR1 MNHEY, CDR2 SVGAGI. The trim removed 8 bases at V and 5 bases at J, leaving 11 bases unmatched. The CDR3 is CASLLSSGRFETQYF. CDR3 sequence (DNA): TGTGCCAGCCTTTTGAGTAGCGGGAGGTTTGAGACCCAGTACTTC.

V and J are TRBV7-2 and TRBJ2-5; D remains ambiguous. Germline values: CDR1 SGHTA, CDR2 FQGNSA. Trimming removed 3 bases from V and 2 bases from J, with 10 bases in between. There are 14 residues in the CDR3. The CDR3 DNA reads TGTGCCAGCAGCTTCCCTGGCCTTCAAGAGACCCAGTACTTC. Protein sequence: CASSFPGLQETQYF.

The CDR3 spells CASRRGQGTNEKLFF. The CDR3 coding sequence is TGCGCCAGCAGAAGGGGTCAGGGAACTAATGAAAAACTGTTTTTT. The chain employs TRBV5-1 and TRBJ1-4; D perhaps matches TRBD1 (5 bases). This CDR3 comprises 15 residues. The V end was cut by 5 bases, the J end by 1 base, with 12 bases between. The germline CDR1 and CDR2 sequences are SGHRS and YFSETQ.

The chain has TRBV2 and TRBJ1-4; 9 nucleotides agree with TRBD1. The germline V gene has CDR1 SNHLY and CDR2 FYNNEI. The J segment lost 4 bases and the V segment lost 4 bases, leaving 4 bases of the junction unmatched. CDR3 length: 15 amino acids. The CDR3 sequence: CASSGDRGGNEKLFF. The CDR3 DNA follows: TGTGCCAGCAGTGGCGACAGGGGGGGTAATGAAAAACTGTTTTTT.

This sequence joins TRBV12-3 or TRBV12-4 and TRBJ1-1; 7 nucleotides align to TRBD1. The length of the CDR3 is 13 residues. Trimming cost V 6 bases and J 0 bases; bases outside gene matches: 1. The CDR3: CASSGQVNTEAFF. CDR3 in DNA: TGTGCCAGCAGCGGACAGGTGAACACTGAAGCTTTCTTT.

The chain uses TRBV3-1 (or the pseudogene TRBV3-2) and TRBJ1-2; TRBD1 matches 8 bases. The CDR3 totals 17 residues. The germline CDR1 and CDR2 sequences are LGHDT and YNNKEL (reference sequence). The junction had 10 bases not matched to a gene; V was cut back by 1 base and J by 3 bases. In DNA form, the CDR3 reads TGTGCCAGCAGCCAAGTATCCAGGGGGCGCCCAGACTATGGCTACACCTTC. Amino acids: CASSQVSRGRPDYGYTF.

This chain links TRBV4-2 with TRBJ2-7, with TRBD2 identical over 11 bases. V was clipped by 3 bases and J by 0 bases; unmatched bases: 10. The germline CDR1 and CDR2 sequences are LGHNA and YNFKEQ. This CDR3 contains 18 residues. The CDR3 DNA reads TGTGCCAGCAGCCAGACCGGGACTAGCGGTGGTACCTCCTACGAGCAGTACTTC. Amino acids: CASSQTGTSGGTSYEQYF.

This clone was detected once. This chain links TRBV29-1 with TRBJ2-7; a possible D gene is TRBD1 (7 bases). Per the germline V gene, CDR1 is SQVTM and CDR2 is ANQGSEA. The CDR3 is 12 amino acids. V was trimmed by 4 bases and J by 7 bases, leaving 14 bases between them. The DNA of the CDR3 is TGCAGCGTTGGGATGACAGGGAGGGAGCAGTACTTC. This translates into CSVGMTGREQYF.

This chain's CDR3 is CASSALGGGKTEAFF. CDR3 in DNA: TGTGCCAGCAGTGCCCTGGGGGGGGGCAAGACTGAAGCTTTCTTT. The V call is TRBV6-2 or TRBV6-3, the J call TRBJ1-1; maybe TRBD1 (6 bases). With 5 bases removed from V and 5 bases from J, the gap between germline ends came to 18 bases. CDR1 is MNHEY and CDR2 is SVGEGT in the germline V gene. The CDR3 is 15 amino acids.

The chain recombines TRBV11-2 with TRBJ1-1; a weak D match, TRBD1 (6 bases). V lost 7 bases to trimming and J lost 1 base, with 22 bases between them. CDR1 SGHAT and CDR2 FQNNGV come from the germline V gene. The CDR3 extends over 17 amino acids. The CDR3 reads CASTDRAGGARNTEAFF. The CDR3 DNA reads TGTGCCAGCACCGATAGGGCGGGGGGGGCGCGGAACACTGAAGCTTTCTTT. Full variable domain (remainder filled in from reference TRBV11-2 and TRBJ1-1): EAGVAQSPRYKIIEKRQSVAFWCNPISGHATLYWYQQILGQGPKLLIQFQNNGVVDDSQLPKDRFSAERLKGVDSTLKIQPAKLEDSAVYLCASTDRAGGARNTEAFFGQGTRLTVV.